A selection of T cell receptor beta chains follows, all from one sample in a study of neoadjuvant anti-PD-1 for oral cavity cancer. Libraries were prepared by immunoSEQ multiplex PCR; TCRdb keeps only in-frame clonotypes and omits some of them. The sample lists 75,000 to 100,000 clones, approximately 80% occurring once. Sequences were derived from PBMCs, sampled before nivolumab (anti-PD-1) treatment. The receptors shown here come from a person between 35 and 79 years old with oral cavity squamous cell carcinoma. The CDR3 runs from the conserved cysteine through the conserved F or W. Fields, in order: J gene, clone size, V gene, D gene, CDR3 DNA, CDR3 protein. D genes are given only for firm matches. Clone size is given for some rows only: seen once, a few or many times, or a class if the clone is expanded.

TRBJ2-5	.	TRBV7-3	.	TGTGCCAGCGCCGAGACACCACAAGAGACCCAGTACTTC	CASAETPQETQYF
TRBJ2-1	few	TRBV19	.	TGTGCCAGTAGTATCCGGGGGACGGATGAGCAGTTCTTC	CASSIRGTDEQFF
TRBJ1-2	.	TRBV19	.	TGTGCCAGTAGTGGAGGGTCATACTCCCCCTATGGCTACACCTTC	CASSGGSYSPYGYTF
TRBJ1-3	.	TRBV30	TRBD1	TGTGCCTGGAGTGCAGGGGGCCCGGGGCGCACCATATATTTT	CAWSAGGPGRTIYF
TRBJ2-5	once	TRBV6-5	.	TGTGCCAGCAGTCGGCAAGAGACCCAGTACTTC	CASSRQETQYF
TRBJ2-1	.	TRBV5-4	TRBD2	TGTGCCAGCAGCCCGGGAGGATTCACCAATGAGCAGTTCTTC	CASSPGGFTNEQFF
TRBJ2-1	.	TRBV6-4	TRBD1	TGTGCCACGGGACAGGGGGACAATGAGCAGTTCTTC	CATGQGDNEQFF
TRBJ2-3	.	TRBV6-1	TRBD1	TGTGCCAGCATCGACCGGGACAGGGGCACAGATACGCAGTATTTT	CASIDRDRGTDTQYF
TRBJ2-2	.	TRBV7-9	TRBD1	TGTGCCAGCAGCCCCCCAGGGGGACCCTTCACCGGGGAGCTGTTTTTT	CASSPPGGPFTGELFF
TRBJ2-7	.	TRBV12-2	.	TGTGCAAGTCGCCCGGGACTAGCCATTAAGATCTACGAGCAGTACTTC	CASRPGLAIKIYEQYF
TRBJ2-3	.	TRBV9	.	TGTGCCAGCAGCGTAAATGACGGGCGGGGCACAGATACGCAGTATTTT	CASSVNDGRGTDTQYF
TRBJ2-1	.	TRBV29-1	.	TGCAGCCTCCGGGACCCGGGAAGTGAGCAGTTCTTC	CSLRDPGSEQFF
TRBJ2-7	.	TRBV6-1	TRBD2	TGTGCCAGCAGTGGGACTAGCGACGGGGAGCAGTACTTC	CASSGTSDGEQYF
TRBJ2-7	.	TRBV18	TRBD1	TGTGCCAGCTCACTAGGACAGGGGGATGGCGAGCAGTACTTC	CASSLGQGDGEQYF
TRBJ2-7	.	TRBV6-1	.	TGTGCCAGCAGCATTGCCTACGAGCAGTACTTC	CASSIAYEQYF
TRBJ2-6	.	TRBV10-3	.	TGTGCCATCAGCCGCCCGACAGCCCGGTCCGACTCTGGGGCCAACGTCCTGACTTTC	CAISRPTARSDSGANVLTF
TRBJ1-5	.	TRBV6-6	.	TGTGCCAGCACTCAATGGGGGAATGGCAATCAGCCCCAGCATTTT	CASTQWGNGNQPQHF